This is a list of T cell receptor beta chains from one sample in a study of Ad26.COV2.S vaccination and SARS-CoV-2 variants. Generated by immunoSEQ multiplex PCR, the TCRdb table keeps only in-frame clones and is missing some. The sample has about 370,000 clones, 89% seen once. This specimen was peripheral blood, taken in a trial of Ad26.COV2.S vaccine versus placebo. The receptors were sampled from a person between 18 and 59 years old who received the Ad26.COV2.S COVID-19 vaccine or a placebo. Each CDR3 is given with its conserved first and last residue. Clone size, where shown, is once, few, many, or a class for clones that have expanded.

>TRBV5-1|.|TRBJ1-5
CASSLDGGSNQPQHF
>TRBV30|.|TRBJ2-3
CAWSVAGTDTQYF
>TRBV5-6|.|TRBJ2-7
CASSLSGRSYEQYF
>TRBV29-1|.|TRBJ1-1
CSVDQDLLLAFF
>TRBV30|.|TRBJ1-5
CAWNGRGYNQPQHF
>TRBV29-1|.|TRBJ2-7
CSVFLQGNEQYF
>TRBV3-1/TRBV3-2|.|TRBJ2-6
CASSPSAGANVLTF
>TRBV30|few|TRBJ1-5
CAFRGESNQPQHF
>TRBV6-1|once|TRBJ2-3
CASSDRPTDTQYF
>TRBV28|.|TRBJ2-2
CASSFASAGGSGELFF
>TRBV6-5|.|TRBJ1-1
CASRAGQLAFF
>TRBV5-1|.|TRBJ1-2
CASSLYGAGYGYTF
>TRBV3-1/TRBV3-2|.|TRBJ2-3
CASSQAGPRGVAQYF
>TRBV7-2|.|TRBJ2-1
CASSLEQFYNEQFF
>TRBV19|.|TRBJ1-5
CASSMTGTGYQPQHF
>TRBV29-1|.|TRBJ1-2
CSVDYGYTF
>TRBV2|.|TRBJ2-3
CASWGLAGKPGTQYF
>TRBV9|.|TRBJ2-3
CASSVLLAGVVEDTQYF
>TRBV2|.|TRBJ2-5
CASSEAQGGTQYF
>TRBV10-2|once|TRBJ2-1
CASIASNPNEQFF
>TRBV3-1/TRBV3-2|.|TRBJ2-5
CASSQPGTGRQETQYF
>TRBV12-3/TRBV12-4|.|TRBJ2-7
CASSLTVTYEQYF
>TRBV5-5|.|TRBJ1-1
CASSLVQDRVNTEAFF
>TRBV5-6|.|TRBJ1-4
CASSRGGLEKLFF
>TRBV4-1|.|TRBJ1-2
CASSQAVAGGYGYTF
>TRBV19|.|TRBJ1-5
CASSPGRSQPQHF
>TRBV27|.|TRBJ2-3
CASSLYGQGGTDTQYF
>TRBV7-9|.|TRBJ1-1
CASSVIWTSQKSTEAFF
>TRBV28|.|TRBJ2-7
CASSQGTYSYEQYF
>TRBV19|few|TRBJ1-2
CASNPGGLIYGYTF
>TRBV3-1/TRBV3-2|.|TRBJ2-7
CASSQDPRRVEQYF
>TRBV7-2|.|TRBJ2-3
CASSLRGQGASDTQYF
>TRBV24-1|.|TRBJ1-5
CATSDRDRGASNQPQHF
>TRBV6-5|.|TRBJ2-1
CASTLRVGEQFF
>TRBV27|once|TRBJ2-7
CASSPRVSYEQYF
>TRBV4-1|.|TRBJ1-5
CASSQDLGAEFNQPQHF
>TRBV5-1|.|TRBJ2-3
CASKEVSTDTQYF
>TRBV2|few|TRBJ2-7
CASGQDSRYEQYF
>TRBV9|few|TRBJ2-2
CASSVGLAGPTYTGELFF
>TRBV2|.|TRBJ2-1
CASSEQGYEQFF
>TRBV27|.|TRBJ2-1
CASSLGLDKNEQFF